One and the same sample provided the 14 T cell receptor beta chains below, sequenced in a study of vaccination and CD4 T cells after COVID-19. MiXCR was run by TCRdb on the PCR reads, yielding one entry per CDR3 protein. The sample lists about 15,000 distinct CDR3 sequences, 69% occurring once. Source: CD4+ T cells from blood, taken after SARS-CoV-2 vaccination. The receptors were sampled from a human donor who had recovered from COVID-19.

This clonotype was counted only a few times. The chain joins TRBV6-1 to TRBJ1-3, with TRBD1 as a possible D gene (6 bases). Germline V gene sequence: CDR1 MNHNS, CDR2 SASEGT. V lost 6 bases to trimming and J lost 2 bases, with 14 bases between them. The CDR3 consists of 15 residues. Written as DNA, the CDR3 is TGTGCCAGCAGGCCTACAGGGAACCCTGGAAACACCATATATTTT. Its protein product is CASRPTGNPGNTIYF.

CDR3 sequence (DNA): TGCGCCAGCAGCCAGAGCCCGGGCTCCTATAATTCACCCCTCCACTTT. Encoded protein: CASSQSPGSYNSPLHF. The chain uses TRBV4-1 and TRBJ1-6; D remains unclear. V was clipped by 3 bases and J by 0 bases, with 9 bases between them. The CDR3 runs to 16 residues. Germline lookup yields CDR1 MGHRA and CDR2 YSYEKL.

The V call is TRBV11-2, the J call TRBJ2-1; TRBD2 agrees at 13 bases. The trim removed 4 bases at V and 2 bases at J, leaving 8 bases unmatched. The germline CDR1 and CDR2 sequences are SGHAT and FQNNGV. The CDR3 runs 18 residues. CDR3 bases: TGTGCCAGCAGCTCACTAGCGGGAGGGGTTCCCCCCTACAATGAGCAGTTCTTC. This sequence encodes CASSSLAGGVPPYNEQFF. The entire variable domain, with the rest obtained from reference TRBV11-2 and TRBJ2-1, is as follows: EAGVAQSPRYKIIEKRQSVAFWCNPISGHATLYWYQQILGQGPKLLIQFQNNGVVDDSQLPKDRFSAERLKGVDSTLKIQPAKLEDSAVYLCASSSLAGGVPPYNEQFFGPGTRLTVL.

This chain uses TRBV20-1 with TRBJ2-1, with D tentatively TRBD2 (6 bases). The CDR3 contains 17 residues. The V end was cut by 6 bases, the J end by 3 bases, with 24 bases between. Germline assignment: CDR1 DFQATT and CDR2 SNEGSKA (reference sequence). The CDR3 region has the DNA TGCAGTGCACACCCCGTCTCCCCGGGACTCCACTACAATGAGCAGTTCTTC. Translated, it gives CSAHPVSPGLHYNEQFF.

This clonotype was detected a few times. The V gene is TRBV7-9, the J gene TRBJ2-3; TRBD2 aligns across 8 bases. This CDR3 is 15 amino acids long. Looked up from germline, CDR1 is SEHNR and CDR2 is FQNEAQ (reference sequence). The V and J ends lost 1 base and 4 bases, in that order; junction bases with no gene match: 4. The CDR3 spells CASSLGAGVADTQYF. In DNA, the CDR3 is TGTGCCAGCAGCTTAGGAGCGGGAGTAGCAGATACGCAGTATTTT. Supplemented by reference TRBV7-9 and TRBJ2-3, the full variable domain reads DTGVSQNPRHKITKRGQNVTFRCDPISEHNRLYWYRQTLGQGPEFLTYFQNEAQLEKSRLLSDRFSAERPKGSFSTLEIQRTEQGDSAMYLCASSLGAGVADTQYFGPGTRLTVL.

The J gene is TRBJ1-1, the V gene TRBV29-1, with TRBD1 matching 9 bases. J was trimmed by 1 base and V by 7 bases; bases with no gene match: 1. Germline CDR1 is SQVTM and CDR2 is ANQGSEA. This CDR3 region has 12 residues. Here the CDR3 DNA reads TGCAGCGCGGGACAGGGGAACACTGAAGCTTTCTTT. It specifies CSAGQGNTEAFF.

The chain combines TRBV5-1 with TRBJ1-1; D is unresolved. V dropped 2 bases and J dropped 8 bases, with 16 bases sitting between them. Looked up from germline, CDR1 is SGHRS and CDR2 is YFSETQ. The CDR3 totals 14 residues. CDR3 nucleotide sequence: TGCGCCAGCAGCTTAATCTCAGGTGGCAGGGAAGCTTTCTTT. Residues: CASSLISGGREAFF.

This chain links TRBV2 with TRBJ2-5; D is undetermined. CDR1 is SNHLY, CDR2 FYNNEI, per germline. Trimming removed 2 bases at V and 7 bases at J, with 11 bases between. This CDR3 has 13 residues. In nucleotides, the CDR3 is TGTGCCAGCAGTGAATTGGGCCGGTTGACCCAGTACTTC. Translated, it gives CASSELGRLTQYF.

The chain recombines TRBV19 with TRBJ1-3; tentatively, D is TRBD1 (5 bases). The CDR3 loop spans 18 amino acids. Germline CDR1 and CDR2: LNHDA and SQIVND (reference sequence). Trimming shortened V by 7 bases and J by 2 bases, and 24 bases separated the two germline ends. DNA of the CDR3: TGTGCCAGTATCTCCTCCTTTGGGGGAAGAAGCCCTGGAAACACCATATATTTT. Its translation is CASISSFGGRSPGNTIYF. The full variable domain, its missing parts supplied by reference TRBV19 and TRBJ1-3, is DGGITQSPKYLFRKEGQNVTLSCEQNLNHDAMYWYRQDPGQGLRLIYYSQIVNDFQKGDIAEGYSVSREKKESFPLTVTSAQKNPTAFYLCASISSFGGRSPGNTIYFGEGSWLTVV.

The rearrangement links TRBV6-1 to TRBJ2-7; 13 nucleotides agree with TRBD2. Germline V CDR1 and CDR2: MNHNS, SASEGT. With 4 bases clipped from V and 4 bases from J, the junction kept 7 bases outside the gene matches. The CDR3 loop spans 16 amino acids. The CDR3 DNA follows: TGTGCCAGCAGTGGCGGACTAGCGGGAGCGGGGTACGAGCAGTACTTC. It encodes CASSGGLAGAGYEQYF.

The chain combines TRBV2 with TRBJ2-3; 7 bases map to TRBD1. Germline-derived CDR1 and CDR2 are SNHLY and FYNNEI. V trimming: 7 bases; J trimming: 5 bases; junction bases outside the gene matches: 3. The CDR3 extends over 12 amino acids. CDR3 coding DNA: TGTGCCAGCAACAGGGGTGGAGATACGCAGTATTTT. This codes for CASNRGGDTQYF. Using reference TRBV2 and TRBJ2-3 for the parts outside the CDR3, the full variable domain is EPEVTQTPSHQVTQMGQEVILRCVPISNHLYFYWYRQILGQKVEFLVSFYNNEISEKSEIFDDQFSVERPDGSNFTLKIRSTKLEDSAMYFCASNRGGDTQYFGPGTRLTVL.

This chain links TRBV10-3 with TRBJ2-7, with D possibly being TRBD1 or TRBD2 (5 bases each). CDR1 ENHRY and CDR2 SYGVKD come from the germline V gene. CDR3 length: 13 residues. The ends were cut back, 8 bases at V and 2 bases at J, with 13 bases in the middle. This CDR3 is CAIGRGEPYEQYF. The CDR3 nucleotides read TGTGCCATCGGCAGAGGGGAACCCTACGAGCAGTACTTC.

CDR3 region: CASSTGLAGVETQYF. DNA of the CDR3: TGTGCCAGCAGCACCGGACTAGCGGGAGTGGAGACCCAGTACTTC. The chain combines TRBV11-3 with TRBJ2-5, with 13 nucleotides matching TRBD2. The CDR3 covers 15 residues. Losses at the gene ends were 5 bases for V and 5 bases for J; bases not matched to a gene: 5. CDR1 is SGHNT, CDR2 YENEEA, per germline.

The V gene is TRBV19, the J gene TRBJ1-5; D possibly corresponds to TRBD1 (6 bases). The V and J ends lost 3 bases and 5 bases respectively, with 17 bases between them. This CDR3 is built from 16 residues. Looked up from germline, CDR1 is LNHDA and CDR2 is SQIVND (reference sequence). CDR3 amino acids: CASSIRKDSTHQPQHF. The CDR3 region has the DNA TGTGCCAGTAGTATCAGGAAGGACAGCACGCATCAGCCCCAGCATTTT.